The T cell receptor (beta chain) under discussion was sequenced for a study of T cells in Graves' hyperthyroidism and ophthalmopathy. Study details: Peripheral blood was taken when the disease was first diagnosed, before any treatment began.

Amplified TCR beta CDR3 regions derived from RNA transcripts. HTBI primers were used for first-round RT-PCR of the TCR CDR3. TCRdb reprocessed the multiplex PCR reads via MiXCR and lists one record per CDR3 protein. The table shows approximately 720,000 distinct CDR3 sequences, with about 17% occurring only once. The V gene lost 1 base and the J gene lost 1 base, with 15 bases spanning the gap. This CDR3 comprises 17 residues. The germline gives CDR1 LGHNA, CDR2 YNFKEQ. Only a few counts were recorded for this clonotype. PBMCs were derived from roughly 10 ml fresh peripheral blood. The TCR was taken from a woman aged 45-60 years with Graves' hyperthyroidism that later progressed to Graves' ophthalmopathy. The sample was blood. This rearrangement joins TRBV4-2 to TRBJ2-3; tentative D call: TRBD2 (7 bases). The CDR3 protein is CASSQVRGAQGTDTQYF. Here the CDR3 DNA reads TGTGCCAGCAGCCAAGTTCGGGGGGCGCAGGGCACAGATACGCAGTATTTT.